A selection of T cell receptor beta chains follows, all from one sample in a study of OX40 agonist ivuxolimab in advanced cancers. The repertoire was sequenced with immunoSEQ multiplex PCR; TCRdb's copy has only in-frame clones and lacks some. Seen here are roughly 80,000 clones, 85% to 95% observed once, and the top ten hold roughly an eighth. The sequencing here drew on CD4+ or CD8+ T cells sorted from blood, taken in a trial of the OX40 agonist ivuxolimab. These receptor sequences come from an adult with an advanced solid tumor such as melanoma, head and neck, liver or kidney cancer. The CDR3 runs from the conserved cysteine through the conserved F or W. The order of the fields is V gene, CDR3 protein.

TRBV7-9	CASSSPPATF
TRBV19	CASSAVRGLSSYEQYF
TRBV7-8	CASGGAGTSYEQYF
TRBV5-4	CASSLGVGRSYNEQFF
TRBV7-2	CASSLGLWETQYF
TRBV4-2	CASSQEGGIWSYEQYF
TRBV9	CASGQWETNEKLFF
TRBV11-2	CASSFHFRDSSYEQYF
TRBV7-9	CASSSRQGTEAFF
TRBV6-5	CASSYSQGVNEKLFF
TRBV27	CASSTSPTYEQYF
TRBV5-1	CASSPPSGSGDEQYF
TRBV19	CASSRPATNEKLFF
TRBV15	CATSRDGDGGELFF
TRBV9	CASSVLGRGQETQYF
TRBV6-1	CASSEVDTSLYGYTF
TRBV14	CASSQGSEQLFSYEQYF
TRBV9	CASSVGGGTAEAFF
TRBV10-2	CASSESLAGYEQYF
TRBV7-9	CASSEGMRNAEAFF
TRBV27	CASSSRDHYNEQFF
TRBV2	CASSETGGSYEQYF
TRBV6-4	CASKRAGESDTQYF
TRBV4-2	CASSQEGGRVPNYGYTF